Shown below are 14 T cell receptor beta chains from a single sample sequenced in a study of blood T cells in healthy people across ages. A second PCR, run for about 7 to 11 cycles, used a sample-barcoded 5' primer plus a J-beta primer mix. Each CDR3 protein gets one entry after TCRdb re-called the 5' RACE reads with MiXCR. This table has hundreds of thousands of distinct CDR3 sequences, approximately 31% appearing once. Sequenced: blood. The receptor source for this set is a woman of 80 years or more in good health.

As to this clonotype: A much larger clone differs from this one at a single base, so this may be a read error. This chain uses TRBV27 with TRBJ2-7, with 8 bases fitting TRBD1. Germline V CDR1 and CDR2: MNHEY, SMNVEV (reference sequence). The CDR3 is 14 amino acids. With 6 bases clipped from V and 7 bases from J, the junction kept 11 bases outside the gene matches. The CDR3 DNA reads as TGTGCCAGCAGGGGGACGACAGGGGTGGGGGAGCAGTACTTC. This gives the protein CASRGTTGVGEQYF.

This clonotype came up many times. The gene calls are TRBV5-1 and TRBJ1-2, with TRBD1 matching 12 bases. The ends lost 4 bases at V and 2 bases at J; junction bases unmatched: 6. In germline, CDR1 is SGHRS, CDR2 YFSETQ. The CDR3 is 16 residues long. The CDR3 reads CASSPGQGAPNYGYTF. DNA of the CDR3: TGCGCCAGCAGCCCGGGACAGGGGGCGCCGAACTATGGCTACACCTTC.

This clonotype came up a few times. This chain connects TRBV29-1 to TRBJ2-7; 7 positions match TRBD1. The DNA end favors TRBJ2-5, so the J call may be wrong. The CDR3 is 13 residues long. Per the germline V gene, CDR1 is SQVTM and CDR2 is ANQGSEA. The CDR3 reads CSVSTGSRETQYF. CDR3 DNA: TGCAGCGTTTCGACAGGGTCTAGAGAGACCCAGTACTTC.

This chain uses TRBV15 with TRBJ2-4, with D possibly matching TRBD1 (5 bases). The CDR3 length is 14 residues. Germline-derived CDR1 and CDR2 are LNHNV and YYDKDF (reference sequence). Trimming took off 1 base at V and 15 bases at J, with 19 bases between the two ends. The chain's CDR3 is CATSRGTFAETRYF. The CDR3 bases are TGTGCCACCAGCAGAGGGACATTCGCGGAGACCCGGTACTTC.

This clonotype was seen ten or more times. V and J are TRBV7-9 and TRBJ1-1; no clear D. The CDR3 spans 12 residues. Trimming shortened V by 2 bases and J by 5 bases, and 6 bases separated the two germline ends. CDR1 SEHNR and CDR2 FQNEAQ come from the germline V gene (reference sequence). CDR3 amino acids: CASSLIQTEAFF. The CDR3 coding sequence is TGTGCCAGCAGCTTAATACAGACTGAAGCTTTCTTT.

This clonotype has a count of ten or more. The chain couples TRBV5-5 to TRBJ2-3; tentatively, D is TRBD1 or TRBD2 (5 bases each). CDR3 size: 14 residues. Deletions cut 0 bases from V and 7 bases from J, with 12 bases between. Germline V gives CDR1 SGHKS, CDR2 YYEKEE (reference sequence). In DNA, the CDR3 is TGTGCCAGCAGCTTGGGGGACCCGAGTTATACGCAGTATTTT. Translation: CASSLGDPSYTQYF.

This clonotype occurred many times. The gene calls are TRBV4-3 and TRBJ2-1; TRBD1 might be the D (5 bases). The germline V gene has CDR1 LGHNA and CDR2 YSLEER. V was shortened by 0 bases and J by 1 base, with 10 bases between the two germline ends. The length of the CDR3 is 16 residues. The CDR3 protein is CASSQDSRESYNEQFF. CDR3 coding DNA: TGCGCCAGCAGCCAAGATAGCAGGGAATCCTACAATGAGCAGTTCTTC.

In its sample, this clonotype was seen a few times. This sequence joins TRBV18 and TRBJ2-3, with D tentatively TRBD2 (7 bases). Trimming stripped 3 bases from V and 5 bases from J, with 21 bases between. Germline CDR1 is KGHSH and CDR2 is LQKENI. The CDR3 contains 17 residues. CDR3 sequence reads: CASSPPGAGASGDTQYF. The CDR3, as DNA: TGTGCCAGCTCACCGCCCGGGGCGGGGGCGAGTGGAGATACGCAGTATTTT.

This clonotype was counted ten times or more. V is TRBV2 and J is TRBJ2-2; no clear D. V dropped 0 bases and J dropped 4 bases, with 3 bases sitting between them. CDR1 is SNHLY, CDR2 FYNNEI, per germline. This CDR3 contains 13 residues. CDR3 protein: CASSEASTGELFF. Here the CDR3 DNA reads TGTGCCAGCAGTGAAGCTAGCACCGGGGAGCTGTTTTTT.

The J gene is TRBJ1-5, the V gene TRBV6-1, with 10 bases fitting TRBD1. V was pared by 7 bases and J by 5 bases, with 2 bases of the junction left unmatched. CDR3 length: 13 residues. From germline, CDR1 is MNHNS and CDR2 SASEGT. The CDR3 bases are TGTGCCAGCACGACAGGGGGCCATCAGCCCCAGCATTTT. Its protein is CASTTGGHQPQHF.

Concerning this clonotype itself: This clone may be a read error of a much larger clone one base away. This chain joins TRBV20-1 and TRBJ1-2, with D unresolved. CDR1 is DFQATT, CDR2 SNEGSKA, per germline (reference sequence). The CDR3 consists of 11 residues. CDR3 DNA: TGCGGTCCGGGATCCAACCATGGCTACACCTTC. It specifies CGPGSNHGYTF.

This clonotype appeared a single time. The chain uses TRBV5-1 and TRBJ2-4; TRBD1 might be the D (6 bases). TRBJ2-5 explains the end of the DNA better; the J call may be wrong. This CDR3 region has 15 residues. The germline V gene has CDR1 SGHRS and CDR2 YFSETQ. The CDR3 nucleotides are TGCGCCAGCAGCTTAGGAGCAGGGGTCCAAGAGACCCAGTACTTC. Translated, it gives CASSLGAGVQETQYF.

The sample holds many counts of this clonotype. The chain uses TRBV7-8 and TRBJ2-7; tentatively, D is TRBD2 (6 bases). Germline CDR1 SGHVS, CDR2 FQNEAQ. The CDR3 totals 13 residues. V lost 5 bases, J lost 9 bases, and 17 bases lay in between. CDR3: CASSQRTARGQYF. The CDR3 nucleotides are TGTGCCAGCAGCCAGAGGACGGCGCGGGGGCAGTACTTC.

This clonotype was picked up a small number of times. The chain uses TRBV4-3 and TRBJ1-2; D remains ambiguous. With 0 bases removed from V and 4 bases from J, the gap between germline ends came to 12 bases. This CDR3 has 15 residues. From germline, CDR1 is LGHNA and CDR2 YSLEER. The CDR3 bases are TGCGCCAGCAGCCAAGAAGCGAGGGTGAGCTATGGCTACACCTTC. It yields the protein CASSQEARVSYGYTF.